Sequencing of this TCR beta chain was carried out in a study of PD-1 blockade in classical Hodgkin lymphoma. Notes on the study in general: Diminished baseline TCR diversity has been reported in newly diagnosed patients relative to healthy donors. Although disease activity or prior therapy may be involved, causes of the repertoire differences remain undefined.

The CDR3 loop spans 15 amino acids. With 1 base removed from V and 3 bases from J, the gap between germline ends came to 12 bases. Germline V gene sequence: CDR1 LGHNA, CDR2 YSLEER. Time point reported: newly diagnosed, previously untreated cHL patient sample. It was PBMCs in newly diagnosed, untreated classical Hodgkin lymphoma that served as comparison. Sequencing was performed with immunoSEQ multiplex PCR; in TCRdb, only in-frame clones are kept and a portion is missing. The table has tens of thousands of clones, nearly 95% seen once; the top ten hold about 3.9%. To note about this clone: The antigen remains undetermined.

The sequencing sample was made of peripheral blood mononuclear cells (PBMCs). This chain connects TRBV4-3 to TRBJ1-1, with TRBD1 as a possible D gene (5 bases). The sequence came from a human donor with classical Hodgkin lymphoma. CDR3 in DNA: TGCGCCAGCAGCCAAGGGGGCTGGGGAGACACTGAAGCTTTCTTT. Translation gives CASSQGGWGDTEAFF.